This entry is about one T cell receptor (beta chain). At one boundary the junction diverges from the germline segment, which might be a read error. The test was conducted at deep level. This table comes from immunoSEQ multiplex PCR, and its TCRdb copy is limited to in-frame clones, with some not included. This table holds under 2,500,000 clones, approximately 95% found once. The entry originates in a study of shared clonotypes between healthy human individuals. CDR1 is MNHNS, CDR2 SASEGT, per germline. The CDR3 is 13 residues long. This receptor was obtained from a man between 18 and 29 years old in good health. Sequenced material: naive CD4+ T cells sorted from blood. The subset is: CD45RA+ positively selected. The chain joins TRBV6-1 to TRBJ1-5; D is perhaps TRBD1 (5 bases). The CDR3 region is CAGAGSSGQPQHF. CDR3 sequence (DNA): TGTGCCGGGGCAGGCTCCTCCGGTCAGCCCCAGCACTTT.